This entry is about one TCR beta chain. Its antigen is still unknown. The input lacks base qualities; no much larger clone sits a single base away. Separate from the approximately 700-subject first cohort, the validation cohort of roughly 130 subjects was the group to which the donors belonged. Trimming leaves V shorter by 4 bases and J shorter by 0 bases, with the junction holding 3 bases beyond the gene matches. The germline V gene supplies CDR1 SQVTM and CDR2 ANQGSEA. CDR3 length: 13 amino acids, cysteine to phenylalanine. Only the CDR3 DNA stays, 39 bases, in frame from base 1. Library construction relied on the immunoSEQ multiplex PCR assay. Turning to the authors' computational methods: A statistical classification framework was built for diagnosing cytomegalovirus status from the catalog of TCR beta chain sequences. TCRdb obtained this table from immuneACCESS and retained in-frame rearrangements with V and J assigned. These tables miss some clones; where compared with another copy, unresolved V genes account for less than half of the shortfall, and the remainder is unexplained. That table gives V, J and clone size, and the DNA gave D and trimming. The sample table contains roughly 180,000 clones; only one count was recorded for 86% of them. The leading ten clones occupy 6.5% to 7.5% of the sample.

This sample was taken from a study of cytomegalovirus exposure and HLA in healthy donors (TCRdb year 2017). Regarding the complete study: According to a later analysis, one platform produced both the 120 validation repertoires and the 670 or so repertoires of the first cohort. The study was designed to test whether signatures of past pathogen exposure could be identified by cataloging public T cell receptors. In addition to the first cohort of around 670 subjects, a separate validation cohort of approximately 110 different subjects was used. To predict cytomegalovirus infection status, the study combined high-throughput TCR immunosequencing, statistical association of individual TCRs with disease status, and machine learning.

Beyond this particular receptor, the publication reports: Across donors, most TCR sequences were observed very rarely, whereas some public TCRs were present in many individuals. Of the cluster scores, roughly 95% were above 0 in a later analysis, which found that TCRs clustered in the first cohort also tended to co-occur in the roughly 130 validation repertoires. The study listed 150 to 200 TCR beta chains as associated with cytomegalovirus. The authors suggested that the approach could potentially be extended to other disease states and immunological phenotypes. The validation cohort had no HLA typing available for a later analysis, so co-occurrence within that cohort was assessed over all 120 or so repertoires. In vitro tests confirmed that a few of the cytomegalovirus-associated TCR beta chains recognize cytomegalovirus antigens. The classifier was reported to diagnose cytomegalovirus status with high specificity and sensitivity in both the original cohort and the validation cohort.

The receptor was isolated from a man between 25 and 39 years old in good health and CMV-seropositive. The chain joins TRBV29-1 to TRBJ2-7; 7 middle bases align to TRBD1. What was sequenced was PBMCs. The CDR3 protein is CSVVRTGSYEQYF. The sequenced DNA: TGCAGCGTTGTTAGGACAGGCTCCTACGAGCAGTACTTC.